One sample yielded the 20 T cell receptor beta chains listed below, sequenced in a study of cytomegalovirus exposure and HLA in healthy donors. Data came from immunoSEQ multiplex PCR; TCRdb stores just in-frame clones and leaves some out. The data show about 130,000 clones, more than 70% seen once. Sequencing was done on a sample of PBMCs. The receptors stem from a man younger than 45 in good health and CMV-seronegative.

The rearrangement links TRBV5-4 to TRBJ1-4; 9 bases agree with TRBD1. J gave up 8 bases and V 4 bases, and 12 bases lay outside the gene matches. Germline V gene data show CDR1 as SGHNT and CDR2 as YYREEE (reference sequence). CDR3 length: 16 residues. The CDR3 here is CASSRDPPGQGEKLFF. The CDR3 bases are TGTGCCAGCAGCCGGGACCCGCCGGGACAGGGCGAAAAACTGTTTTTT. Variable domain in full (rest from reference TRBV5-4 and TRBJ1-4): ETGVTQSPTHLIKTRGQQVTLRCSSQSGHNTVSWYQQALGQGPQFIFQYYREEENGRGNFPPRFSGLQFPNYSSELNVNALELDDSALYLCASSRDPPGQGEKLFFGSGTQLSVL.

This sequence joins TRBV27 and TRBJ2-2, with D possibly TRBD1 on 6 matching bases. Per the germline V gene, CDR1 is MNHEY and CDR2 is SMNVEV (reference sequence). V was clipped by 6 bases and J by 1 base, with 9 bases between them. This CDR3 spans 14 amino acids. CDR3 in amino acids: CASSPRGNTGELFF. The CDR3 DNA reads as TGTGCCAGCAGCCCCAGGGGGAACACCGGGGAGCTGTTTTTT.

The V gene is TRBV4-1, the J gene TRBJ2-1, with TRBD2 matching over 10 bases. The CDR3 covers 18 residues. Trimming cost V 0 bases and J 4 bases; bases outside gene matches: 9. Germline loops: CDR1 MGHRA, CDR2 YSYEKL. CDR3 region: CASSQDLSGRAWYNEQFF. Here the CDR3 DNA reads TGCGCCAGCAGCCAAGATTTAAGCGGGAGGGCCTGGTACAATGAGCAGTTCTTC.

The gene calls are TRBV7-9 and TRBJ2-7; the match to TRBD1 covers 7 bases. The CDR3 runs 14 residues. Per the germline V gene, CDR1 is SEHNR and CDR2 is FQNEAQ (reference sequence). V shed 5 bases, J shed 0 bases, and the junction held 4 bases outside the gene matches. In nucleotides, the CDR3 is TGTGCCAGCAGCCTGGGACAGAACTCCTACGAGCAGTACTTC. This codes for CASSLGQNSYEQYF.

The rearrangement links TRBV2 to TRBJ2-3; TRBD2 aligns across 7 bases. CDR1 is SNHLY and CDR2 is FYNNEI in the germline V gene. Unmatched junction bases numbered 8, after V lost 3 bases and J lost 8 bases. This CDR3 is 14 amino acids long. CDR3 nucleotide sequence: TGTGCCAGCAGTGACAGGGAGGGGCCCGGTACGCAGTATTTT. The encoded protein is CASSDREGPGTQYF.

The V call is TRBV30, the J call TRBJ1-2; the match to TRBD1 covers 9 bases. V trimming: 5 bases; J trimming: 5 bases; junction bases outside the gene matches: 12. CDR1 GTSNPN and CDR2 SVGIG come from the germline V gene (reference sequence). The CDR3 has 15 amino acids. CDR3 protein: CAWQKPGTGKYGYTF. DNA for the CDR3: TGTGCCTGGCAAAAGCCCGGGACAGGGAAGTATGGCTACACCTTC.

The chain links TRBV5-6 to TRBJ1-3; D is unclear. CDR1 and CDR2 from the germline V gene are SGHDT and YYEEEE. The CDR3 extends over 14 amino acids. V shed 5 bases and J shed 0 bases, with 9 bases lying between them. The CDR3 here is CASRPRVSGNTIYF. The CDR3 region has the DNA TGTGCCAGCAGACCCCGGGTCTCTGGAAACACCATATATTTT.

The rearrangement joins TRBV9 to TRBJ2-1; the match to TRBD2 covers 7 bases. V dropped 3 bases and J dropped 6; count of bases not matched to a gene: 3. This CDR3 has 13 residues. The germline gives CDR1 SGDLS, CDR2 YYNGEE. The CDR3 nucleotides are TGTGCCAGCAGCGAGACTAGCCCCAATGAGCAGTTCTTC. It codes for CASSETSPNEQFF.

In DNA, the CDR3 is TGTGCCAGCAGCTTGCAGGGGTCGGGGACTGAAGCTTTCTTT. Its translation is CASSLQGSGTEAFF. The chain employs TRBV5-4 and TRBJ1-1, with D perhaps matching TRBD1 (6 bases). CDR3 length: 14 amino acids. Trimming pared 1 base from V and 5 bases from J, leaving 12 bases between. Looked up from germline, CDR1 is SGHNT and CDR2 is YYREEE (reference sequence).

This chain uses TRBV7-2 with TRBJ1-5, with TRBD1 matching over 9 bases. Per the germline V gene, CDR1 is SGHTA and CDR2 is FQGNSA. V lost 5 bases and J lost 2; bases outside the gene matches: 4. The CDR3 is 15 amino acids. CDR3 in amino acids: CASSPGTGRNQPQHF. CDR3 sequence (DNA): TGTGCCAGCAGCCCGGGGACAGGGCGCAATCAGCCCCAGCATTTT.

Details on this clone: One end of the junction does not line up with germline, which may come from a read error. The chain has TRBV10-3 and TRBJ1-1; D call uncertain. The CDR3 contains 12 residues. Germline-derived CDR1 and CDR2 are ENHRY and SYGVKD. The CDR3 DNA reads as TGTGCCACCAGTGTAGGCGGTGTGGAAGCTTTCTTT. Translating it yields CATSVGGVEAFF.

The rearrangement links TRBV5-1 to TRBJ1-4; no clear D gene. Germline CDR1 SGHRS, CDR2 YFSETQ. The CDR3 contains 13 residues. Trimming shortened V by 0 bases and J by 6 bases, and 6 bases separated the two germline ends. As DNA, the CDR3 is TGCGCCAGCAGCTTGGCCCCCGATGAAAAACTGTTTTTT. As protein: CASSLAPDEKLFF.

This rearrangement joins TRBV5-1 to TRBJ1-5, with a tentative D call TRBD1 (5 bases). Trimming cost V 4 bases and J 1 base, with 9 bases left between them. In germline, CDR1 is SGHRS, CDR2 YFSETQ. The CDR3 is 14 residues long. CDR3 sequence reads: CASSQGGSNQPQHF. The CDR3 region has the DNA TGCGCCAGCAGCCAGGGAGGGAGCAATCAGCCCCAGCATTTT. The complete variable domain, with remaining parts taken from reference TRBV5-1 and TRBJ1-5, reads KAGVTQTPRYLIKTRGQQVTLSCSPISGHRSVSWYQQTPGQGLQFLFEYFSETQRNKGNFPGRFSGRQFSNSRSEMNVSTLELGDSALYLCASSQGGSNQPQHFGDGTRLSIL.

The chain joins TRBV5-1 to TRBJ1-5, with 7 positions matching TRBD1. The CDR3 contains 13 residues. Germline assignment: CDR1 SGHRS and CDR2 YFSETQ. V was clipped by 4 bases and J by 9 bases; unmatched bases: 7. CDR3 DNA: TGCGCCAGCAGCCAAGGGGGCGCGGCGCCCCAGCATTTT. Its protein is CASSQGGAAPQHF. Based on the CDR3 plus reference TRBV5-1 and TRBJ1-5, the full variable domain is KAGVTQTPRYLIKTRGQQVTLSCSPISGHRSVSWYQQTPGQGLQFLFEYFSETQRNKGNFPGRFSGRQFSNSRSEMNVSTLELGDSALYLCASSQGGAAPQHFGDGTRLSIL.

This clone showed up just once. The chain couples TRBV10-3 to TRBJ2-7; D may be TRBD2 (6 bases). The CDR3 spans 15 residues. Germline V gene sequence: CDR1 ENHRY, CDR2 SYGVKD. V was clipped by 0 bases and J by 5 bases, with 14 bases between them. CDR3 sequence: CAISESREGGDEQYF. The CDR3 region has the DNA TGTGCCATCAGTGAGTCTAGAGAGGGAGGAGACGAGCAGTACTTC.

This clone was counted a single time. The chain combines TRBV30 with TRBJ2-7; D is unresolved. This CDR3 comprises 12 residues. CDR1 is GTSNPN and CDR2 is SVGIG in the germline V gene (reference sequence). V lost 3 bases to trimming and J lost 3 bases, with 9 bases between them. Written as DNA, the CDR3 is TGTGCCTGGAGCACTGACAACTACGAGCAGTACTTC. This translates into CAWSTDNYEQYF.

The V call is TRBV15, the J call TRBJ2-2; the D is unclear. Germline V gene sequence: CDR1 LNHNV, CDR2 YYDKDF (reference sequence). V shed 0 bases and J shed 3 bases, with 17 bases lying between them. The CDR3 consists of 18 residues. CDR3 amino acids: CATSRDRSYRSDTGELFF. In nucleotides, the CDR3 is TGTGCCACCAGCAGAGATCGATCCTATCGCTCGGACACCGGGGAGCTGTTTTTT.

J is TRBJ2-2 and V is TRBV5-6, with D hard to call. Trimming removed 4 bases at V and 2 bases at J, with 6 bases between. The CDR3 covers 13 residues. The V gene's germline CDR1 is SGHDT and CDR2 YYEEEE. CDR3: CASSLPNTGELFF. The CDR3 coding sequence is TGTGCCAGCAGCCTACCTAACACCGGGGAGCTGTTTTTT.

The CDR3 sequence is CAIRTSLNTGELFF. For the CDR3, the DNA is TGTGCCATACGGACTAGCCTGAACACCGGGGAGCTGTTTTTT. This sequence joins TRBV10-3 and TRBJ2-2, with 8 bases that match TRBD2. V lost 9 bases to trimming and J lost 1 base; unmatched junction nucleotides: 4. Germline V lookup: CDR1 ENHRY, CDR2 SYGVKD. This CDR3 is 14 amino acids long.

For the CDR3, the DNA is TGTGCCTCGTCTGAGAACACCATATATTTT. It is translated as CASSENTIYF. The chain combines TRBV30 with TRBJ1-3; D is uncertain. Trimming removed 7 bases from V and 7 bases from J, with 8 bases in between. CDR3 size: 10 residues. CDR1 and CDR2 (germline): GTSNPN, SVGIG (reference sequence).